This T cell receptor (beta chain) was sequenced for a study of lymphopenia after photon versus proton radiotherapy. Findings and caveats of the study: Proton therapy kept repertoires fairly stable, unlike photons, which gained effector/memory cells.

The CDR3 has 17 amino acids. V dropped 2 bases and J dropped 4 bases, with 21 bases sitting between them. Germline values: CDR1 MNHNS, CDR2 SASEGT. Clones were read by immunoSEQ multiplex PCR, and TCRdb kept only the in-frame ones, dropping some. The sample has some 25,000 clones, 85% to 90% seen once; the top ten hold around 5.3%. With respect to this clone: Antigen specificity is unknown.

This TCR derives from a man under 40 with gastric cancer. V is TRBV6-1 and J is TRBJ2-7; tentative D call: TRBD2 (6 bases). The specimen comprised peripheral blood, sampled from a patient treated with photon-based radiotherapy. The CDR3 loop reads CASSERVGPPAGYEQYF. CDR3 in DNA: TGTGCCAGCAGTGAACGGGTAGGCCCCCCGGCGGGGTACGAGCAGTACTTC.